A selection of T cell receptor beta chains follows, all from one sample in a study of T cell responses to AZD1222 COVID-19 vaccine. The table came from immunoSEQ multiplex PCR; TCRdb's copy has only in-frame clones and leaves some out. The data hold some 120,000 clones, with 92% observed a single time. This specimen was peripheral blood, taken 28 days after the second AZD1222 dose. Source of these receptors: an adult who received the AZD1222 COVID-19 vaccine. The CDR3 runs from the conserved cysteine through the conserved F or W. Fields, in order: CDR3 protein, CDR3 DNA, J gene, D gene, clone size, V gene. D genes are given only for firm matches. Only some rows state a clone size, as once, few, many or a class for expanded clones.

CASSLGQVYGTQYF	TGTGCCAGCAGCCTAGGACAAGTGTACGGGACCCAGTACTTC	TRBJ2-5	.	.	TRBV3-1/TRBV3-2
CASSEGGISYEQYF	TGCGCCAGCAGTGAAGGGGGAATTTCCTACGAGCAGTACTTC	TRBJ2-7	.	.	TRBV10-1
CASSVGGQIGNEQFF	TGTGCCAGCAGCGTAGGGGGACAGATAGGGAATGAGCAGTTCTTC	TRBJ2-1	TRBD1	.	TRBV9
CATSRPGPSYEQYF	TGTGCCACCTCGCGTCCAGGACCCTCCTACGAGCAGTACTTC	TRBJ2-7	.	.	TRBV6-5
CVSSLGPGTEAFF	TGTGTCAGCAGCTTAGGGCCCGGTACTGAAGCTTTCTTT	TRBJ1-1	.	.	TRBV11-3
CASSFTPHEELRGYEQYF	TGTGCCAGCAGTTTCACCCCACATGAAGAGTTAAGGGGCTACGAGCAGTACTTC	TRBJ2-7	.	.	TRBV28
CASREVGAYGYTF	TGCGCCAGCCGTGAAGTGGGGGCCTATGGCTACACCTTC	TRBJ1-2	.	few	TRBV5-1
CASSFRDPGDYGYTF	TGCGCCAGCAGCTTCCGGGACCCTGGGGACTATGGCTACACCTTC	TRBJ1-2	.	.	TRBV5-1
CASSLTSGRAYEQFF	TGTGCCAGCAGCTTAACTAGCGGGAGGGCTTATGAGCAGTTCTTC	TRBJ2-1	TRBD2	.	TRBV7-3
CASSLGVEGMGGYTF	TGCGCCAGCAGCTTGGGAGTGGAGGGGATGGGTGGCTACACCTTC	TRBJ1-2	.	.	TRBV5-1
CASSFAGFNSPLHF	TGTGCCAGCAGTTTCGCAGGCTTTAATTCACCCCTCCACTTT	TRBJ1-6	.	.	TRBV28
CASSVVGGTGGVDEQFF	TGTGCCAGCAGCGTAGTCGGGGGGACAGGGGGCGTCGATGAGCAGTTCTTC	TRBJ2-1	TRBD1	.	TRBV9
CASTEIGEETQYF	TGCGCCAGCACAGAGATCGGGGAAGAGACCCAGTACTTC	TRBJ2-5	.	.	TRBV5-1
CASSLRGSGANVLTF	TGTGCCAGCAGCCTTCGGGGGTCTGGGGCCAACGTCCTGACTTTC	TRBJ2-6	.	.	TRBV6-2/TRBV6-3
CASSQVNAAEQYF	TGTGCCAGCAGCCAAGTGAACGCGGCGGAGCAGTACTTC	TRBJ2-5	.	.	TRBV4-2
CASNLAGVTGELFF	TGTGCCAGCAATTTGGCAGGGGTGACCGGGGAGCTGTTTTTT	TRBJ2-2	.	.	TRBV2
CASSPGRELLYEQYF	TGTGCCAGCAGCCCAGGGCGGGAACTACTATACGAGCAGTACTTC	TRBJ2-7	.	.	TRBV7-3
CASSDSGTVTSTDTQYF	TGTGCCAGCAGTGACTCCGGGACAGTCACTAGCACAGATACGCAGTATTTT	TRBJ2-3	TRBD1	.	TRBV6-4
CASSLSGSSGYTF	TGTGCCAGCAGTTTATCAGGGAGTAGTGGCTACACCTTC	TRBJ1-2	.	.	TRBV28
CASSSYRGSSEKLFF	TGTGCCAGCAGCTCATACAGGGGTTCATCGGAAAAACTGTTTTTT	TRBJ1-4	TRBD1	.	TRBV5-5
CASSFADRAYGYTF	TGTGCCAGCAGTTTTGCGGACAGGGCCTATGGCTACACCTTC	TRBJ1-2	TRBD1	once	TRBV28
CASSEEQGSTLHF	TGTGCCAGCAGTGAAGAACAGGGGTCCACCCTCCACTTT	TRBJ1-6	TRBD1	.	TRBV2
CASSLWGTDTIYF	TGTGCCAGCAGCTTGTGGGGGACAGACACCATATATTTT	TRBJ1-3	TRBD1	.	TRBV5-6
CASSWGLAGNSYEQYF	TGTGCCAGCAGCTGGGGACTAGCGGGGAATTCCTACGAGCAGTACTTC	TRBJ2-7	TRBD2	once	TRBV5-4
CASGTDRVGITEAFF	TGTGCTAGTGGTACAGACAGGGTAGGAATCACTGAAGCTTTCTTT	TRBJ1-1	TRBD1	once	TRBV12-5
CASSLMTGHEQFF	TGTGCCAGCAGCTTAATGACGGGACATGAGCAGTTCTTC	TRBJ2-1	.	.	TRBV7-9
CASSPSGYTGELFF	TGTGCCAGCAGCCCTAGCGGATACACCGGGGAGCTGTTTTTT	TRBJ2-2	TRBD2	.	TRBV7-9
CASGDIRTNYGYTF	TGTGCCAGCGGGGACATAAGGACGAACTATGGCTACACCTTC	TRBJ1-2	.	.	TRBV27
CASSVWDGSVAGIVYEQYF	TGTGCCAGCAGTGTGTGGGACGGCTCGGTAGCGGGGATAGTATACGAGCAGTACTTC	TRBJ2-7	TRBD2	.	TRBV6-1
CASMSGGPDTQYF	TGTGCCAGCATGTCGGGAGGGCCAGATACGCAGTATTTT	TRBJ2-3	TRBD2	few	TRBV28
CASSSHGQVLGKLFF	TGTGCCAGCAGTAGTCACGGACAGGTGTTAGGGAAACTGTTTTTT	TRBJ1-4	TRBD1	.	TRBV28
CASSQYRDNQPQHF	TGCGCCAGCAGCCAATACAGGGACAATCAGCCCCAGCATTTT	TRBJ1-5	.	.	TRBV4-1
CASSSGLAGGRNIQYF	TGTGCCAGCAGCTCCGGACTAGCGGGAGGAAGAAACATTCAGTACTTC	TRBJ2-4	TRBD2	.	TRBV7-3
CASSTLGGGNQPQHF	TGTGCCAGCTCAACCCTGGGGGGGGGCAATCAGCCCCAGCATTTT	TRBJ1-5	.	.	TRBV27
CASSRLAGEIF	TGTGCCAGCAGTAGACTAGCGGGAGAAATCTTC	TRBJ2-1	TRBD2	.	TRBV5-6
CASSLHKAVNTEAFF	TGCGCCAGCAGCCTGCATAAGGCGGTGAACACTGAAGCTTTCTTT	TRBJ1-1	.	.	TRBV5-1
CASSQETGGYGYTF	TGTGCCAGCAGCCAAGAAACCGGAGGGTATGGCTACACCTTC	TRBJ1-2	.	.	TRBV4-2
CASSLGGVALHSNQPQHF	TGTGCCAGCAGCTTAGGAGGGGTAGCGCTTCATAGCAATCAGCCCCAGCATTTT	TRBJ1-5	.	.	TRBV7-8
CASNLEGGQPQHF	TGTGCCAGCAACCTGGAGGGTGGTCAGCCCCAGCATTTT	TRBJ1-5	.	.	TRBV7-8
CASSSRQGTYGYTF	TGTGCCAGCAGCTCCCGACAGGGGACCTATGGCTACACCTTC	TRBJ1-2	TRBD1	.	TRBV11-2
CASSSGDQETQYF	TGTGCCAGCTCCTCGGGGGACCAAGAGACCCAGTACTTC	TRBJ2-5	.	.	TRBV18
CASSPRTSGGTDTQYF	TGTGCCAGCTCACCACGGACTAGCGGGGGCACAGATACGCAGTATTTT	TRBJ2-3	TRBD2	once	TRBV18
CATLRGLAIERAGELFF	TGTGCCACCCTCCGGGGACTAGCTATCGAGAGGGCCGGGGAGCTGTTTTTT	TRBJ2-2	TRBD2	.	TRBV7-8
CASSEIPGATEAFF	TGTGCCAGCAGTGAAATTCCGGGGGCAACTGAAGCTTTCTTT	TRBJ1-1	.	.	TRBV2
CSVRIAGGPGNEQFF	TGCAGCGTCCGGATAGCGGGAGGGCCGGGTAATGAGCAGTTCTTC	TRBJ2-1	TRBD2	once	TRBV29-1
CAISESGSNYGYTF	TGTGCCATCAGTGAGTCGGGGTCTAACTATGGCTACACCTTC	TRBJ1-2	.	.	TRBV10-3
CASSLAPPRFIEQFF	TGTGCCAGCAGCTTAGCCCCCCCACGGTTTATCGAGCAGTTCTTC	TRBJ2-1	.	.	TRBV7-2
CASSLYVAALTDTQYF	TGTGCCAGCAGTTTATACGTGGCGGCACTCACAGATACGCAGTATTTT	TRBJ2-3	.	.	TRBV28
CASSQAGQKLGYTF	TGCGCCAGCAGCCAAGCCGGACAGAAATTAGGCTACACCTTC	TRBJ1-2	.	.	TRBV4-1
CASSLRTSGRSSYEQYF	TGTGCCAGCAGTCTCAGGACTAGCGGGAGGTCCTCCTACGAGCAGTACTTC	TRBJ2-7	TRBD2	once	TRBV6-2/TRBV6-3
CASSDSGQDGYTF	TGCGCCAGCAGCGATTCCGGACAGGATGGCTACACCTTC	TRBJ1-2	TRBD1	.	TRBV5-1
CASSAVGDTQYF	TGTGCCAGCAGTGCCGTGGGAGATACGCAGTATTTT	TRBJ2-3	.	.	TRBV2
CASSERPTHELMDGYTF	TGTGCCAGCAGTGAAAGGCCGACCCACGAGTTGATGGATGGCTACACCTTC	TRBJ1-2	.	.	TRBV2
CASSYLLDGETQYF	TGTGCCAGCAGTTACTTACTAGATGGGGAGACCCAGTACTTC	TRBJ2-5	.	few	TRBV6-2/TRBV6-3
CASSPQAEIRTEKLFF	TGTGCCAGCTCCCCCCAGGCCGAGATAAGAACTGAAAAACTGTTTTTT	TRBJ1-4	.	.	TRBV18